The 15 T cell receptor beta chains reported below all come from one sample, sequenced in a study of early T cells in non-severe SARS-CoV-2 infection. TCRdb re-derived calls from the 5' RACE reads in MiXCR, one entry per CDR3 protein. The data hold tens of thousands of distinct CDR3 sequences, with roughly 8.7% observed a single time. This specimen was whole blood, taken at baseline. The receptors come from an adult who was a healthcare worker with PCR-confirmed SARS-CoV-2 infection or an uninfected control (not recorded which).

This clonotype has ten or more counts. The chain carries TRBV5-6 and TRBJ2-3, with 9 nucleotides matching TRBD1. The CDR3 covers 15 residues. Germline values: CDR1 SGHDT, CDR2 YYEEEE. V trimming: 0 bases; J trimming: 2 bases; junction bases outside the gene matches: 1. For the CDR3, the DNA is TGTGCCAGCAGCTTGGGGACAGGGGACACAGATACGCAGTATTTT. Protein product: CASSLGTGDTDTQYF.

To note about this clonotype: This CDR3 is missing its conserved last phenylalanine or tryptophan, likely due to a read error. The rearrangement joins TRBV6-1 to TRBJ2-7; possibly TRBD1 for D (6 bases). Germline-derived CDR1 and CDR2 are MNHNS and SASEGT. The CDR3 sequence is 15 residues long. With 0 bases removed from V and 1 base from J, the gap between germline ends came to 10 bases. The CDR3 loop reads CASSEAGADSYEQYI. The CDR3 DNA reads as TGTGCCAGCAGTGAAGCGGGGGCGGATTCCTACGAGCAGTACATC.

The chain couples TRBV5-1 to TRBJ1-1; D remains ambiguous. The CDR3 has 13 amino acids. CDR1 is SGHRS and CDR2 is YFSETQ in the germline V gene. V shed 6 bases and J shed 6 bases, with 15 bases lying between them. CDR3 protein: CASTLEGLPEAFF. Written as DNA, the CDR3 is TGCGCCAGCACCCTAGAGGGTTTACCTGAAGCTTTCTTT.

This clonotype was seen a few times. The CDR3 protein is CASSYSGQHTGELFF. Here the CDR3 DNA reads TGTGCCAGCAGTTACTCGGGACAGCACACCGGGGAGCTGTTTTTT. The V call is TRBV6-5, the J call TRBJ2-2; TRBD1 agrees at 7 bases. Germline CDR1 MNHEY, CDR2 SVGAGI. With 0 bases clipped from V and 3 bases from J, the junction kept 1 base outside the gene matches. This CDR3 is 15 amino acids long.

This clonotype was seen repeatedly, ten times or more. As DNA, the CDR3 is TGTGCCAGCCGGGACAGGAGGAACACTGAAGCTTTCTTT. Amino acid sequence: CASRDRRNTEAFF. This chain joins TRBV6-4 and TRBJ1-1; the match to TRBD1 covers 8 bases. Germline V gene sequence: CDR1 MRHNA, CDR2 SNTAGT. The CDR3 consists of 13 residues. Trimming took 8 bases from V and 1 from J; bases not matched to a gene: 3.

This clonotype has a handful of counts. The chain joins TRBV7-8 to TRBJ2-1; maybe TRBD2 (6 bases). There are 13 residues in the CDR3. V was shortened by 7 bases and J by 10 bases, with 17 bases between the two germline ends. Germline-derived CDR1 and CDR2 are SGHVS and FQNEAQ. CDR3 bases: TGTGCCAGCACCGCTACTAGCCGCGGGGAGCAGTTCTTC. It translates to CASTATSRGEQFF. Complete variable domain (other parts from reference TRBV7-8 and TRBJ2-1): GAGVSQSPRYKVAKRGQDVALRCDPISGHVSLFWYQQALGQGPEFLTYFQNEAQLDKSGLPSDRFFAERPEGSVSTLKIQRTQQEDSAVYLCASTATSRGEQFFGPGTRLTVL.

This clonotype was found many times. CDR3 sequence: CASSARRHHSYEQYF. In DNA, the CDR3 is TGTGCCAGCAGCGCGAGACGTCACCACTCCTACGAGCAGTACTTC. The chain combines TRBV11-2 with TRBJ2-7; D is unresolved. This CDR3 has 15 amino acids. Germline CDR1 reads SGHAT; CDR2 reads FQNNGV. Trimming removed 5 bases at V and 0 bases at J, with 14 bases between.

For this clonotype: This clone may be a read error of a much larger clone one base away. The chain's CDR3 is CASSYSRSGNTIYF. The CDR3 DNA reads as TGTGCCAGCAGTTACTCGAGGTCTGGAAACACCATATATTTT. The chain recombines TRBV6-5 with TRBJ1-3; no firm D call. Trimming cost V 0 bases and J 1 base, with 4 bases left between them. The germline gives CDR1 MNHEY, CDR2 SVGAGI. The CDR3 is 14 residues long.

In its sample, this clonotype was seen many times. The chain recombines TRBV18 with TRBJ1-2; TRBD1 agrees at 7 bases. The germline V gene encodes CDR1 KGHSH and CDR2 LQKENI. The ends lost 3 bases at V and 4 bases at J; junction bases unmatched: 8. The CDR3 runs to 15 residues. CDR3 sequence (DNA): TGTGCCAGCTCACCTGACAGGGATACTTCCTATGGCTACACCTTC. Its translation: CASSPDRDTSYGYTF.

This clonotype was detected many times. The V call is TRBV6-6, the J call TRBJ2-7; 10 bases map to TRBD1. Germline CDR1 MNHNY, CDR2 SVGAGI (reference sequence). The CDR3 contains 15 residues. V dropped 0 bases and J dropped 6; count of bases not matched to a gene: 5. As DNA, the CDR3 is TGTGCCAGCAGTTACTCGGGACAGGGGCGGTCCGAGCAGTACTTC. Translation: CASSYSGQGRSEQYF.

In its sample, this clonotype was seen many times. The chain couples TRBV20-1 to TRBJ2-1; D not resolved. Trimming removed 2 bases from V and 6 bases from J, with 14 bases in between. Germline V gives CDR1 DFQATT, CDR2 SNEGSKA (reference sequence). CDR3 size: 14 residues. The CDR3 DNA sequence: TGCAGTGCTAGACCTCGACGGGCTCTCAATGAGCAGTTCTTC. Translated: CSARPRRALNEQFF.

The chain carries TRBV29-1 and TRBJ1-2; D may be TRBD1 (5 bases). Trimming removed 0 bases from V and 7 bases from J, with 15 bases in between. This CDR3 comprises 14 residues. The germline gives CDR1 SQVTM, CDR2 ANQGSEA. The CDR3 here is CSVEDSPQGPGYTF. DNA for the CDR3: TGCAGCGTTGAAGATAGCCCGCAGGGACCTGGCTACACCTTC.

The rearrangement links TRBV6-5 to TRBJ1-4, with 7 bases matching TRBD1. The CDR3 spans 17 residues. Germline V gene lookup returns CDR1 MNHEY and CDR2 SVGAGI. Unmatched junction bases numbered 9, after V lost 5 bases and J lost 0 bases. The DNA of the CDR3 is TGTGCCAGCAGTCGTACAGGGGCCGGTGCAACTAATGAAAAACTGTTTTTT. The encoded protein is CASSRTGAGATNEKLFF.

This clonotype was observed at least ten times. Written as DNA, the CDR3 is TGCGCCAGCAGTGAGCCCTCCACTAAGGGGTCTGAAGCTTTCTTT. Translation: CASSEPSTKGSEAFF. This rearrangement joins TRBV10-2 to TRBJ1-1, with D tentatively TRBD1 (5 bases). This CDR3 spans 15 amino acids. V was cut by 2 bases and J by 6 bases, with 16 bases left in between. The germline gives CDR1 WSHSY, CDR2 SAAADI.

This clonotype was observed a handful of times. The chain joins TRBV5-1 to TRBJ2-5, with a tentative D call TRBD2 (6 bases). CDR1 and CDR2 (germline): SGHRS, YFSETQ. The germline V and J ends were trimmed by 4 bases and 2 bases, with 12 bases remaining between them. The CDR3 is 14 residues long. The CDR3 sequence is CASSGGTPQETQYF. The CDR3 coding sequence is TGCGCCAGCAGCGGGGGGACTCCGCAAGAGACCCAGTACTTC.